The T cell receptor beta chain described here comes from a study of blood T cell repertoires in COVID-19. At the level of the study: Material from acute and convalescent COVID-19 was sourced from the United States, Italy and Spain. The cDNA or gDNA used as material had been derived from T cells, B-cell-depleted T cells, or PBMCs.

Per the original methods: It was from reference gene primer amplification that nucleated cell counts were estimated. Profiling relied on immunoSEQ multiplex PCR, and the TCRdb table lists in-frame clones only, not all of them. Clone size and V and J calls were adopted from that table, with D and trimming inferred from the DNA. The top ten clones hold under 4% of a sample with about 370,000 clones, about 89% of them seen once. The CDR3 extends over 16 amino acids. Deletions cut 1 base from V and 2 bases from J, with 12 bases between. CDR1 and CDR2 from the germline V gene are SGHVS and FQNEAQ. The rearrangement links TRBV7-8 to TRBJ2-1, with D possibly TRBD2 on 5 matching bases. This TCR derives from a woman in her 30s with COVID-19, enrolled during active disease. The specimen sequenced was peripheral blood. CDR3 nucleotides: TGTGCCAGCAGCTTAGGTCGGGGTTCTCCCTACAATGAGCAGTTCTTC. Translated: CASSLGRGSPYNEQFF. The whole variable domain, filled in from reference TRBV7-8 and TRBJ2-1, reads GAGVSQSPRYKVAKRGQDVALRCDPISGHVSLFWYQQALGQGPEFLTYFQNEAQLDKSGLPSDRFFAERPEGSVSTLKIQRTQQEDSAVYLCASSLGRGSPYNEQFFGPGTRLTVL.